The TCR beta chain described here comes from a study of shared clonotypes between healthy human individuals (dated by TCRdb to the early 2020s). General notes on the study: A few men and a couple of women, aged 18 to 49 years, made up the cohort. Leukapheresis yielded between about 0.94 and 9.5 billion PBMCs per donor. To estimate repertoire size and how much clonotype sharing occurs between individuals, the study deeply sequenced the blood TCR repertoires of roughly 5 healthy adults. Libraries were prepared and TCR repertoires were sequenced by different laboratories using diverse techniques, in order to increase sequencing depth and limit assay-specific biases. For each donor, three plates each were used for CD4 naive and CD4 memory, two plates were used for CD8 naive, and one plate was used for CD8 memory.

Beyond this particular receptor, the publication reports: Estimated clonotype richness was generally larger for naive than for memory subsets. Pairwise subsampling indicated that sequencing depth was expected to affect the degree of clonotype sharing among donors. Even with the large sequencing depth, rarefaction of the sorted-subset datasets indicated that sequencing was incomplete. When a few donors were compared, the shared fraction of clonotypes was around 5.1% for naive CD4, 3.5% for naive CD8, 2.3% for memory CD4, and around 0.4% for memory CD8. Because the study included only a small number of donors, the genetic and exposure-history diversity represented was limited. Higher generation probabilities were observed for clonotypes shared by all four sorted-subset donors than for non-shared clonotypes. Sampling was limited to blood, and TCR repertoires in tissue likely differ from TCR repertoires in blood.

CD8 naive samples consisted of CD45RO-negative cells that were positively selected for CCR7, yielding a CD45RA+CCR7+ population without TemRA cells. Healthy HIV-negative adults with no recently reported acute infections or vaccinations were included as donors. All donors were Caucasian adults living in Nashville, Tennessee, USA. Blood was collected by leukapheresis, and PBMCs were isolated by Ficoll-Histopaque density gradient centrifugation and then cryopreserved in liquid nitrogen vapor phase. Purity and quantity of every magnetically sorted T cell population were checked by analytical flow cytometry. Genomic DNA was isolated from each sorted fraction and quantified by UV absorbance on a Nanodrop 2000c. TCR CDR3 regions were amplified from genomic DNA by multiplex PCR using the deep immunoSEQ assay. For each cell subset, the extracted genomic DNA was distributed evenly across all wells of several immunoSEQ 96-well plates, and each plate served as one replicate. For sorted subsets, each replicate PCR was loaded with approximately 200 ng genomic DNA, equivalent to 30,000 or so T cell genomes. The purified libraries were quantified using a Qubit 3.0 fluorometer, sized with a Bioanalyzer 2100, and then quantified again using the KAPA Library Quantification kit. Every immunoSEQ 96-well plate was sequenced on a dedicated single-read 150-cycle Illumina NextSeq 550 flow cell. The authors' pipeline ran thus. Because only junctional sequences without quality scores were contained in the immunoSEQ output, filtering matching that applied to full-length reads could not be performed. To assign V/J genes and CDR3, sequences were annotated against IMGT germline references using PyIR, a Python wrapper for IgBLAST v1.9. Reads were filtered out if the reads had weak V/J assignments (E-value above 1e-6), no CDR3, stop codons, out-of-frame junctions, or ambiguous translated residues. V3J clonotypes were defined as sequences sharing an identical inferred V gene, J gene, and CDR3 amino acid sequence. The percentage overlap between two repertoires was calculated by dividing the number of shared unique clonotypes by the size of the smaller repertoire. Repertoire richness was assessed with RTK rarefaction, the Chao1 estimator, and Recon v2.1 estimates of unobserved clonotypes. Generation probabilities were computed with OLGA for all TCRbeta clonotypes obtained by the gDNA method from several donors. TCRdb stores this immuneACCESS table with in-frame sequences only. Part of the clones is absent; in the studies checked, under half of the shortfall reflects unresolved V genes, and no reason is known for the rest. Clone size and V and J calls were adopted from that table, with D and trimming inferred from the DNA. The sample has over 800,000 clones on record, approximately 92% of them singletons. The ten largest make up nearly 25% of the sample.

A note on this clone: What this receptor recognizes is not known. No much larger clone is present one base from it, and per-base qualities are unavailable.

CDR1 SGHVS and CDR2 FNYEAQ were looked up in the germline V gene. Measured from the cysteine to the phenylalanine, the CDR3 is 15 residues long. Left in the record is the CDR3 DNA by itself, 45 bases read in frame from the first base. The germline ends are 17 bases apart after V is trimmed by 5 bases and J by 3 bases. This TCR came from a man aged 25-45 years in good health. What was sequenced was naive CD8+ T cells sorted from blood. According to the study, the label for this sample's cell subset or site signals: CD45RA+CCR7+. Recombination joined TRBV7-6 with TRBJ2-7, with a weak D call of TRBD1 (5 bases match). The CDR3 has the sequence CASSVELGQGYEQYF. Here is the DNA: TGTGCCAGCAGCGTAGAGTTGGGGCAGGGCTACGAGCAGTACTTC. When the CDR3 is completed using the reference TRBV7-6 and TRBJ2-7 genes on either side, the full variable domain is GAGVSQSPRYKVTKRGQDVALRCDPISGHVSLYWYRQALGQGPEFLTYFNYEAQQDKSGLPNDRFSAERPEGSISTLTIQRTEQRDSAMYRCASSVELGQGYEQYFGPGTRLTVT.